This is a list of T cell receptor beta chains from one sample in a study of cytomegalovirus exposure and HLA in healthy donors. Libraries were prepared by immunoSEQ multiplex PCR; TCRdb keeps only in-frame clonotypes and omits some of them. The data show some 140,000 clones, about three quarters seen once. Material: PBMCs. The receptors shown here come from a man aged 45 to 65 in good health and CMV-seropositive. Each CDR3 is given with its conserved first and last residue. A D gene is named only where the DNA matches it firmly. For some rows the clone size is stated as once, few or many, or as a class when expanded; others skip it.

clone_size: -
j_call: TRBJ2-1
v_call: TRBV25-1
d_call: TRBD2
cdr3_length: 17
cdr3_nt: TGTGCCAGCAGTGAATATGGTAGCGGGGGGCCTTACAATGAGCAGTTCTTC
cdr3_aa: CASSEYGSGGPYNEQFF

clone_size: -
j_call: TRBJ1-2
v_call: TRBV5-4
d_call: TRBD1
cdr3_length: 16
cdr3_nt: TGTGCCAGCAGCCATGCCGGGACAGGGGTGCGGTATGGCTACACCTTC
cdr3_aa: CASSHAGTGVRYGYTF

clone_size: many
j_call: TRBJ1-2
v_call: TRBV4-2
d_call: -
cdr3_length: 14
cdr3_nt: TGTGCCAGCAGCTCGGGAAGATCGTTCGATGGCTACACCTTC
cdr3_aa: CASSSGRSFDGYTF

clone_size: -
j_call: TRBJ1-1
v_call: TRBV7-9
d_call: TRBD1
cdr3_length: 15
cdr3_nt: TGTGCCAGCAGCTTAATGGGACAGGGGTTGACTGAAGCTTTCTTT
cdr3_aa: CASSLMGQGLTEAFF

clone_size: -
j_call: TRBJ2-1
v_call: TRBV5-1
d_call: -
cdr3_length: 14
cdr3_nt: TGCGCCAGCAGCGGCGTTAATGTACGGGATGAGCAGTTCTTC
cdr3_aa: CASSGVNVRDEQFF

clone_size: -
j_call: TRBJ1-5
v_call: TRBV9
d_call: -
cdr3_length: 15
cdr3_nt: TGTGCCAGCAGCGTAAGTGGAGCGACGAATCAGCCCCAGCATTTT
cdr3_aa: CASSVSGATNQPQHF

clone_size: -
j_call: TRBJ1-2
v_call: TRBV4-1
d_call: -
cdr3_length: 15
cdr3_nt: TGCGCCAGCAGCCCTCTCTGGACGGTGGAGGGGGGCTACACCTTC
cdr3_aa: CASSPLWTVEGGYTF

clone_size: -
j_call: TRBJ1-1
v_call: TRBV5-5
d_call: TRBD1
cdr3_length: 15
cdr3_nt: TGTGCCAGCAGCTTTCGACAGGGACAAAACACTGAAGCTTTCTTT
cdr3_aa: CASSFRQGQNTEAFF

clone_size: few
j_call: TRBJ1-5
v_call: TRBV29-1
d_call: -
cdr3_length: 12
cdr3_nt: TGCAGCGTTTCCGGGAGCAATCAGCCCCAGCATTTT
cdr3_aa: CSVSGSNQPQHF

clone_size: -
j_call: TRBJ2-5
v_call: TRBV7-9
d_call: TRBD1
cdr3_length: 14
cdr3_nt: TGTGCCAGCAGCTTCCCGACAGGGGTTGAGACCCAGTACTTC
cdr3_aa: CASSFPTGVETQYF

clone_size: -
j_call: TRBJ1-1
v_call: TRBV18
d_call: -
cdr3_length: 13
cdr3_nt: TGTGCCAGCTCACCACAGGCACAGGGCAAAGCTTTCTTT
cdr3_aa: CASSPQAQGKAFF

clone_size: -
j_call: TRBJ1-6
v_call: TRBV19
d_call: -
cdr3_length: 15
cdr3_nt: TGTGCCAGCTCCCCCCCAGGGGCCTATAATTCACCCCTCCACTTT
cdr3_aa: CASSPPGAYNSPLHF

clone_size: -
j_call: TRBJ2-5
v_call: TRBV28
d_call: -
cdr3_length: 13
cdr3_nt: TGTGCCAGCAGTGCGGCGGGGAGCGAGACCCAGTACTTC
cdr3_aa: CASSAAGSETQYF

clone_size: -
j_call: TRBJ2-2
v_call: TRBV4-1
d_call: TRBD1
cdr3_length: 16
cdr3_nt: TGCGCCAGCAGCCAAGTCGGGACAGCGAACACCGGGGAGCTGTTTTTT
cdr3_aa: CASSQVGTANTGELFF

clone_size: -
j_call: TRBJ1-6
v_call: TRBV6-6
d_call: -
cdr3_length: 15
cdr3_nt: TGTGCCAGCGCGAGCGGGGACTCCTATAATTCACCCCTCCACTTT
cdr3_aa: CASASGDSYNSPLHF

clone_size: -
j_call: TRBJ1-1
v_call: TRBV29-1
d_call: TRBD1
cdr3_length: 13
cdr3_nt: TGCAGCTCTAAGGGACAGCCGGGAACTGAAGCTTTCTTT
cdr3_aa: CSSKGQPGTEAFF

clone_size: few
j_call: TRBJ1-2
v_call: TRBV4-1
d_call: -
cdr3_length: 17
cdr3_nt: TGCGCCAGCAGCCAAGATACATCCGCGGGATCGAGCTATGGCTACACCTTC
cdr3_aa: CASSQDTSAGSSYGYTF

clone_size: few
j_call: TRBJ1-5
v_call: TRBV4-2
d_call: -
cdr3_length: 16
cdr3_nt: TGTGCCAGCAGCCAAGATGGACGGGCGGGGGCTCAGCCCCAGCATTTT
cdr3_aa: CASSQDGRAGAQPQHF

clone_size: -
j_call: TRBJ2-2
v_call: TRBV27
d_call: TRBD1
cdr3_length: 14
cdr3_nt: TGTGCCAGCAGAGGACAGGGATTAGTCGGGGAGCTGTTTTTT
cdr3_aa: CASRGQGLVGELFF

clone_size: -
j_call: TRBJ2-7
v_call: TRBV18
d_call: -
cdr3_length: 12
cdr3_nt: TGTGCCAGCTCAGGGGACACTTACGAGCAGTACTTC
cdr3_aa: CASSGDTYEQYF

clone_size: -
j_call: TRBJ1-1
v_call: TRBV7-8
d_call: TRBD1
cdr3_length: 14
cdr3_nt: TGTGCCAGCAGCATCATCAGGGGGGAGGCTGAAGCTTTCTTT
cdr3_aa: CASSIIRGEAEAFF

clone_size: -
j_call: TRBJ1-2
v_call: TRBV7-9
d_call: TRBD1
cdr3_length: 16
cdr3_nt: TGTGCCAGCAGCTTAAGTCCCGGACAGGTCGTCTATGGCTACACCTTC
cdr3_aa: CASSLSPGQVVYGYTF

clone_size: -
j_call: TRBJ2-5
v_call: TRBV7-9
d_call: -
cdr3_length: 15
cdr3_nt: TGTGCCAGCAGCTCTGGACGGGGTGTCGTAGAGACCCAGTACTTC
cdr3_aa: CASSSGRGVVETQYF

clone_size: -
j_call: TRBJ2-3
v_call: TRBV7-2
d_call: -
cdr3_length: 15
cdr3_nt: TGTGCCAGCAGCTCGGGACTGATTAGCACAGATACGCAGTATTTT
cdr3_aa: CASSSGLISTDTQYF

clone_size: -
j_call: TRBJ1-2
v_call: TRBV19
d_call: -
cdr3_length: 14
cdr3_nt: TGTGCCAGTAGTATCGGGACAACGTACTATGGCCACACCTTC
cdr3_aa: CASSIGTTYYGHTF

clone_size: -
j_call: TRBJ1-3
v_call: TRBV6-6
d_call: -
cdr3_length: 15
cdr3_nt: TGTGCCAGCCACCACACAGGGTCGTATGGAAACACCATATATTTT
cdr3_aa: CASHHTGSYGNTIYF

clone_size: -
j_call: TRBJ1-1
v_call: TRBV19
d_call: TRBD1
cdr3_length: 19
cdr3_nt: TGTGCCAGTAGTCAAGACACGGTACGGACAGGGCGGTCTTTCACTGAAGCTTTCTTT
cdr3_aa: CASSQDTVRTGRSFTEAFF

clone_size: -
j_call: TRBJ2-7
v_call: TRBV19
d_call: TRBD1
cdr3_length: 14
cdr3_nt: TGTGCCAGTACCCTAGGACCAGGGGGCCACGAGCAGTACTTC
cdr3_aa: CASTLGPGGHEQYF

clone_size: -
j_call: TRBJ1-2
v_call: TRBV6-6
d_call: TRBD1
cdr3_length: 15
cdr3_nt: TGTGCCAGCAGACGGACAGGGGGCGAACTCTATGGCTACACCTTC
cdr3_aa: CASRRTGGELYGYTF

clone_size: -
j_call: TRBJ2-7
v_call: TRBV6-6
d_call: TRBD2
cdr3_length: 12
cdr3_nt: TGTGCCAGCAATCCGGGGGGGTATGAGCAGTACTTC
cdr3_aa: CASNPGGYEQYF

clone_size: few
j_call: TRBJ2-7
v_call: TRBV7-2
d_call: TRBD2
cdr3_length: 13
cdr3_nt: TGTGCCAGCAGGGGCGGGAGCTCCTACGAGCAGTACTTC
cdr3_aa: CASRGGSSYEQYF

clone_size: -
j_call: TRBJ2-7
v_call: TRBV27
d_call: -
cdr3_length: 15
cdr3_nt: TGTGCCAGCAGTTTATTCTCGGCGGGCCGCTACGAGCAGTACTTC
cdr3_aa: CASSLFSAGRYEQYF

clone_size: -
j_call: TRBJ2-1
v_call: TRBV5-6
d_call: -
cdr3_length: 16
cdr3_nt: TGTGCCAGCAGCCCACCTTATGCCGGGGGTCTCGTAGAGCAGTTCTTC
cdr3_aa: CASSPPYAGGLVEQFF

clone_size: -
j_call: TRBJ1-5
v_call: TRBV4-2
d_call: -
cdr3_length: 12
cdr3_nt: TGTGCCAGCAGCCTCCTGAATCAGCCCCAGCATTTT
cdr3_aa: CASSLLNQPQHF

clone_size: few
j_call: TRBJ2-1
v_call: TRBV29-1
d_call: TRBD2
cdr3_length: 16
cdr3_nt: TGCAGCTCGACTAGCGGGGCGCCGAGCTCCTACAATGAGCAGTTCTTC
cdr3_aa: CSSTSGAPSSYNEQFF

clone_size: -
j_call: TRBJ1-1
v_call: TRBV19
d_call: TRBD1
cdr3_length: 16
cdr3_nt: TGTGCCAGTAGTATAGGGGCAGGGGGCTTGAACACTGAAGCTTTCTTT
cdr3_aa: CASSIGAGGLNTEAFF

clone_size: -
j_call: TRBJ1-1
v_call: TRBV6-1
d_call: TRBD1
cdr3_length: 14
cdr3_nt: TGTGCCAGCAGTGTAGACAGGGGGGTCCTTGGGGCTTTCTTT
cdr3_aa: CASSVDRGVLGAFF